This T cell receptor beta chain originates from a study of control samples from healthy donors and cancer patients. Profiled with immunoSEQ multiplex PCR; TCRdb holds only in-frame clones, not every one. The table shows fewer than 150,000 clones, with approximately 90% occurring only once. Between the trimmed V and J ends, which lost 7 bases and 4 bases, there was a span of 13 bases. CDR3 size: 12 residues. The germline V gene encodes CDR1 SQVTM and CDR2 ANQGSEA. Sequenced material: blood. The TCR was taken from a man between 18 and 35 years old in good health. The chain recombines TRBV29-1 with TRBJ1-1; tentatively, D is TRBD1 (5 bases). For the CDR3, the DNA is TGCAGCGCGAACCCTGGGGCCACTGAAGCTTTCTTT. Its protein is CSANPGATEAFF. Based on the CDR3 plus reference TRBV29-1 and TRBJ1-1, the full variable domain is SAVISQKPSRDICQRGTSLTIQCQVDSQVTMMFWYRQQPGQSLTLIATANQGSEATYESGFVIDKFPISRPNLTFSTLTVSNMSPEDSSIYLCSANPGATEAFFGQGTRLTVV.